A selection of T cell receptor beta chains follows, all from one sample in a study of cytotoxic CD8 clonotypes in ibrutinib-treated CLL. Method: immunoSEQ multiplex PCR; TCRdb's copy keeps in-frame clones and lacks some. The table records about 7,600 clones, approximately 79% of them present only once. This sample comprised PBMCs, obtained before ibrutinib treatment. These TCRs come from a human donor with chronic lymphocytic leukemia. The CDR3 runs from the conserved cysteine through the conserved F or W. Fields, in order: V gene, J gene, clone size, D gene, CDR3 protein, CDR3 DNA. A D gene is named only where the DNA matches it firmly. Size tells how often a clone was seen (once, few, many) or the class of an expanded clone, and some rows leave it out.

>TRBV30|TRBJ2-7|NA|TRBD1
CAWSGGTVTTQQYF
TGTGCCTGGAGTGGGGGGACAGTTACTACGCAGCAGTACTTC
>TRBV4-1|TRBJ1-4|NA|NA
CASSRGATNEKLFF
TGCGCCAGCAGCCGCGGCGCAACTAATGAAAAACTGTTTTTT
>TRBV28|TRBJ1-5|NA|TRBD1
CASRTGGEIAGQPQHF
TGTGCCAGCAGGACAGGGGGGGAAATAGCGGGTCAGCCCCAGCATTTT
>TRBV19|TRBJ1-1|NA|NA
CASTLQGNTEAFF
TGTGCCAGTACCCTACAGGGGAACACTGAAGCTTTCTTT
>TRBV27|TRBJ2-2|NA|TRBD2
CASSSLTSGGAAGELFF
TGTGCCAGCAGTTCCCTTACTAGCGGGGGGGCGGCCGGGGAGCTGTTTTTT
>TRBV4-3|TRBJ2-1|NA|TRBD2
CASSQGTSGDPYNEQFF
TGCGCCAGCAGCCAAGGGACTAGCGGGGACCCATACAATGAGCAGTTCTTC
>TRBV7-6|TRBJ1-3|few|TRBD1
CASSSGQANTIYF
TGTGCCAGCAGCTCAGGACAGGCAAACACCATATATTTT
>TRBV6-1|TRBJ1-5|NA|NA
CASRYDFRNQPQHF
TGTGCCAGCAGGTACGATTTCAGGAATCAGCCCCAGCATTTT
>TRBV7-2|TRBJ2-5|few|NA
CASRRAGTQYF
TGTGCCAGCAGACGGGCCGGTACCCAGTACTTC
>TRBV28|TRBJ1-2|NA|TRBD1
CASSSSGQGYGYTF
TGTGCCAGCAGTTCCTCCGGACAGGGGTATGGCTACACCTTC
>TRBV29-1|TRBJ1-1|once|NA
CSTLEGTEAFF
TGCAGCACCTTGGAGGGCACTGAAGCTTTCTTT
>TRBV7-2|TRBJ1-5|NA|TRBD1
CASSSGGKVNQPQHF
TGTGCCAGCAGCTCAGGGGGCAAGGTCAATCAGCCCCAGCATTTT
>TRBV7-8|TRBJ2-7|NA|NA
CASSPSGARYEQYF
TGTGCCAGCAGCCCTTCGGGGGCGCGGTACGAGCAGTACTTC
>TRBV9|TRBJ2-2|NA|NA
CASSVVGRTNTGELFF
TGTGCCAGCAGCGTAGTCGGGAGAACGAACACCGGGGAGCTGTTTTTT
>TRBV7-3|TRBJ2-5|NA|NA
CASSLNTGGWETQYF
TGTGCCAGCAGCCTCAATACCGGAGGGTGGGAGACCCAGTACTTC
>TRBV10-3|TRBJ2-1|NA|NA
CAIRAGNEQFF
TGTGCCATCAGAGCGGGCAATGAGCAGTTCTTC
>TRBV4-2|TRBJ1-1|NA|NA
CASTLGAGDTEAFF
TGTGCCAGCACTCTAGGGGCAGGGGACACTGAAGCTTTCTTT
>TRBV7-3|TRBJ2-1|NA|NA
CASSPGTFYEQFF
TGTGCCAGCAGCCCGGGGACTTTCTATGAGCAGTTCTTC
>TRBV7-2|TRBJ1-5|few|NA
CASSLSRGQPQHF
TGTGCCAGCAGCTTAAGTAGGGGTCAGCCCCAGCATTTT
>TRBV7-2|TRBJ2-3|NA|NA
CASSSGGPNRDTQYF
TGTGCCAGCAGCTCTGGAGGGCCGAATAGAGATACGCAGTATTTT
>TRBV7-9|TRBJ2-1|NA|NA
CASRGAGEQFF
TGTGCCAGCCGGGGGGCCGGTGAGCAGTTCTTC
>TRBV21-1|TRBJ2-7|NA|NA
CASSPYRRLEYNEQYF
TGTGCCAGCAGCCCCTACCGGAGGCTAGAGTATAACGAGCAGTACTTC
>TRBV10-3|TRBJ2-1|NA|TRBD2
CAIKQAGGPNNEQFF
TGTGCCATCAAACAAGCGGGGGGACCCAACAATGAGCAGTTCTTC
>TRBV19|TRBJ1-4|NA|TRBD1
CASTPAGQAHEKLFF
TGTGCCAGTACGCCTGCGGGACAGGCACATGAAAAACTGTTTTTT
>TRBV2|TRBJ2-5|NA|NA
CASTRVGKETQYF
TGTGCCAGCACGCGGGTGGGCAAAGAGACCCAGTACTTC
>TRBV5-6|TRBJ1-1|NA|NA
CASSPWRGGGTEAFF
TGTGCCAGCAGCCCTTGGAGGGGCGGAGGCACTGAAGCTTTCTTT
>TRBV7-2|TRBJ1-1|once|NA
CASSLYINAEAFF
TGTGCTAGCAGCTTATATATCAACGCTGAAGCTTTCTTT
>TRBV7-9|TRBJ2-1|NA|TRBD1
CASSLRQGDYNEQFF
TGTGCCAGCAGCTTAAGACAGGGGGATTACAATGAGCAGTTCTTC
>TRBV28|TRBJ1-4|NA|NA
CASGPGPPFEKLFF
TGTGCCAGCGGACCCGGGCCACCTTTTGAAAAACTGTTTTTT
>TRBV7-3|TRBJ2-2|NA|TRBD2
CASSRLPLAGAIGELFF
TGTGCCAGCAGCCGACTCCCTTTGGCGGGAGCGATCGGGGAGCTGTTTTTT
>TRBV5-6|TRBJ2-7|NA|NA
CASSLEQRYEQYF
TGTGCCAGCAGCTTGGAACAGAGATACGAGCAGTACTTC
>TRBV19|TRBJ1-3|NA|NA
CASSILGFTGNTIYF
TGTGCCAGTAGTATATTGGGGTTTACTGGAAACACCATATATTTT
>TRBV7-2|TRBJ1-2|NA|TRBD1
CASSSQQGGYGYTF
TGTGCCAGCAGCTCCCAACAGGGGGGCTATGGCTACACCTTC
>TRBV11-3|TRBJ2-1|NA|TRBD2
CASSDWTSGDNEQFF
TGTGCCAGCAGCGACTGGACTAGCGGGGACAATGAGCAGTTCTTC
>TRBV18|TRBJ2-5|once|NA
CASSPNEATQYF
TGTGCCAGCTCCCCTAATGAGGCGACCCAGTACTTC